The rows below give T cell receptor beta chains drawn from one sample of a study of T cell changes during pregnancy in multiple sclerosis. This table comes from immunoSEQ multiplex PCR, and its TCRdb copy is limited to in-frame clones, with some not included. In the table there are just under 65,000 clones, 91% of which are singletons. The specimen was peripheral blood, collected after pregnancy. These receptors all stem from a female donor in good health, enrolled as a control in a pregnancy study. Both conserved end residues are part of each CDR3. Fields, in order: V gene, J gene, D gene, clone size, CDR3 DNA, CDR3 protein. D genes are given only for firm matches. The listing skips clone size in some rows; elsewhere it reads once, few, many or a size class.

TRBV6-1	TRBJ2-5	-	once	TGTGCCAGCACCAGGATACAAGAGACCCAGTACTTC	CASTRIQETQYF
TRBV5-1	TRBJ2-1	-	-	TGCGCCAGCAGCATACAGTACAATGAGCAGTTCTTC	CASSIQYNEQFF
TRBV4-3	TRBJ2-7	-	-	TGCGCCAGCAGCCGGACAGTCGGGACCTACGAGCAGTACTTC	CASSRTVGTYEQYF
TRBV7-2	TRBJ2-1	-	-	TGTGCCAGCAGCTTAATGATCCGAGACAATGAGCAGTTCTTC	CASSLMIRDNEQFF
TRBV7-3	TRBJ2-1	-	-	TGTGCCAGCAGCTCAGGACAGTTTTACAATGAGCAGTTCTTC	CASSSGQFYNEQFF
TRBV4-2	TRBJ2-3	TRBD1	once	TGTGCCAGCAGCCAAGAGGACAGGCGAAAAGATACGCAGTATTTT	CASSQEDRRKDTQYF
TRBV4-1	TRBJ1-1	-	few	TGCGCCAGCAGCCAAGGGGCGGGGAACACTGAAGCTTTCTTT	CASSQGAGNTEAFF
TRBV7-2	TRBJ1-1	-	-	TGTGCCAGCAGCCCACAGGGTTACACTGAAGCTTTCTTT	CASSPQGYTEAFF
TRBV9	TRBJ1-3	-	-	TGTGCCAGCAGCGTAGGACCCCCGGGGTTGGACACCATATATTTT	CASSVGPPGLDTIYF
TRBV6-5	TRBJ1-5	-	-	TGTGCCAGCAGTGCAGGGGTCCTCAGCAATCAGCCCCAGCATTTT	CASSAGVLSNQPQHF
TRBV6-4	TRBJ2-3	-	-	TGTGCCAGCAGTGGGGAGTCCACAGATACGCAGTATTTT	CASSGESTDTQYF
TRBV7-2	TRBJ2-5	TRBD2	once	TGTGCCAGCAGCTTGACTAGCGGGGGGGCGGGGCAAGAGACCCAGTACTTC	CASSLTSGGAGQETQYF
TRBV30	TRBJ2-3	TRBD1	once	TGTGCCTGGAGTGCCGGGACAGGGGGAACAACAGATACGCAGTATTTT	CAWSAGTGGTTDTQYF
TRBV27	TRBJ1-2	-	once	TGTGCCAGCAGTTTACAGGGCGAGCATGGCTACACCTTC	CASSLQGEHGYTF
TRBV15	TRBJ2-3	TRBD2	-	TGTGCCACCAGCAGAGGAGGCGGGGGAAGCACAGATACGCAGTATTTT	CATSRGGGGSTDTQYF
TRBV4-2	TRBJ2-1	-	-	TGTGCCAGCAGCCAAGTAAATGAGCAGTTCTTC	CASSQVNEQFF
TRBV30	TRBJ2-2	-	-	TGTGCCTGGATCAAGGGGGCCGGGGAGCTGTTTTTT	CAWIKGAGELFF
TRBV7-8	TRBJ1-2	TRBD1	once	TGTGCCAGCAGCTTCGGTACAGGGGATACTGGCTACACCTTC	CASSFGTGDTGYTF
TRBV7-2	TRBJ1-1	-	-	TGTGCCAGCAGCCCTCAGCGGGACACTGAAGCTTTCTTT	CASSPQRDTEAFF
TRBV5-4	TRBJ2-7	TRBD2	-	TGTGCCAGCAGCTTCAGAGCGGGGGGGCGGGAGCAGTACTTC	CASSFRAGGREQYF
TRBV7-2	TRBJ1-2	TRBD1	-	TGTGCCAGCAGCTTAAGTCAGACAGGGCTATTAGGCTATGGCTACACCTTC	CASSLSQTGLLGYGYTF
TRBV27	TRBJ1-1	-	-	TGTGCCAGCAGCAGAATCATGAACACTGAAGCTTTCTTT	CASSRIMNTEAFF
TRBV30	TRBJ1-1	-	-	TGTGCCGGGCTGGAGTGGGGGGGTAGCACTGAAGCTTTCTTT	CAGLEWGGSTEAFF
TRBV5-1	TRBJ1-1	TRBD1	-	TGCGCCAGCAGCTCGGGACAGGGACTTACTGAAGCTTTCTTT	CASSSGQGLTEAFF
TRBV25-1	TRBJ2-7	TRBD1	-	TGTGCCAGCAGTGCAACCGGGACAGCCTACGAGCAGTACTTC	CASSATGTAYEQYF
TRBV5-1	TRBJ2-7	TRBD2	-	TGCGCCAGCAGCCCAATGACTAGCGGGGGGACCGCCTACGAGCAGTACTTC	CASSPMTSGGTAYEQYF
TRBV9	TRBJ2-1	TRBD2	-	TGTGCCAGCAGCGTGGGACTAGCGGGGGGAGGTGAGCAGTTCTTC	CASSVGLAGGGEQFF
TRBV19	TRBJ2-2	TRBD2	-	TGTGCCAGTAGTATTCGGACTAGCGAGAGGTCTGGGGAGCTGTTTTTT	CASSIRTSERSGELFF
TRBV7-9	TRBJ2-6	TRBD1	-	TGTGCCAGCATAGATCCGGGACAGGGGTTTTCTGGGGCCAACGTCCTGACTTTC	CASIDPGQGFSGANVLTF
TRBV13	TRBJ1-2	TRBD1	-	TGTGCCAGCAGCATTAGGACAGGGGAATATGGCTACACCTTC	CASSIRTGEYGYTF
TRBV6-5	TRBJ1-5	-	-	TGTGCCAGCAGTTACTCTTACGGGAGCAATCAGCCCCAGCATTTT	CASSYSYGSNQPQHF
TRBV30	TRBJ1-2	TRBD1	-	TGTGCCTGGAGCCCCGACAGGGGAGATGGCTACACCTTC	CAWSPDRGDGYTF
TRBV7-8	TRBJ2-7	TRBD1	-	TGTGCCAGCAGCAGGGACAGGGGGCATTACGAGCAGTACTTC	CASSRDRGHYEQYF
TRBV27	TRBJ1-2	-	-	TGTGCCAGCAGACGCGGATTAGCTAACTATGGCTACACCTTC	CASRRGLANYGYTF
TRBV27	TRBJ2-4	TRBD1	-	TGTGCCAGCAGTTTAGGGGTCCAGGGGGCATCGGGAAACATTCAGTACTTC	CASSLGVQGASGNIQYF
TRBV21-1	TRBJ1-1	-	-	TGTGCCAGCCTAGTCATCCTCCGGGGAATGAACACTGAAGCTTTCTTT	CASLVILRGMNTEAFF
TRBV19	TRBJ1-1	TRBD1	-	TGTGCCAGCGGTCTAACAGGGGGAGGCACTGAAGCTTTCTTT	CASGLTGGGTEAFF
TRBV4-2	TRBJ1-1	-	-	TGTGCCAGCAGCCAACCCAGGTCCCTGACAGACACTGAAGCTTTCTTT	CASSQPRSLTDTEAFF
TRBV30	TRBJ2-2	-	-	TGTGCCTTAAGGGGTCAGCTGAACACCGGGGAGCTGTTTTTT	CALRGQLNTGELFF
TRBV18	TRBJ1-4	TRBD1	-	TGTGCCAGCTCACCACCGACAGGGGAGGAAAAACTGTTTTTT	CASSPPTGEEKLFF
TRBV30	TRBJ1-1	TRBD1	-	TGTGCCTGGAGTTCGGACAGGATGAACACTGAAGCTTTCTTT	CAWSSDRMNTEAFF
TRBV11-2	TRBJ2-7	-	once	TGTGCCAGCAGCTTAGGATTCCCAGGCTCCTACGAGCAGTACTTC	CASSLGFPGSYEQYF
TRBV7-3	TRBJ2-7	TRBD1	-	TGTGCCAGCAGCATTACCGGGACAGGCTCCTACGAGCAGTACTTC	CASSITGTGSYEQYF
TRBV11-3	TRBJ1-4	-	-	TGTGCCAGCAGCTTAGGGCGGGCTAATGAAAAACTGTTTTTT	CASSLGRANEKLFF
TRBV6-5	TRBJ2-7	-	-	TGTGCCAGCAGCGCGACGGAGAGAGCCTACGAGCAGTACTTC	CASSATERAYEQYF
TRBV6-5	TRBJ2-7	-	-	TGTGCCAGCAGTTACTCCCCTATCGGCGGCACCTACGAGCAGTACTTC	CASSYSPIGGTYEQYF
TRBV2	TRBJ2-7	TRBD2	-	TGTGCCAGTGCGCTGGAGACTAGCGGTTCTTACGAGCAGTACTTC	CASALETSGSYEQYF
TRBV10-3	TRBJ1-5	-	-	TGTGCCATCAGTGAGAGCGACGCCGTAAACCCCAATCAGCCCCAGCATTTT	CAISESDAVNPNQPQHF
TRBV5-1	TRBJ1-4	TRBD1	-	TGCGCCAGCAGCTTGTACAGGGGAGCAGAAAAACTGTTTTTT	CASSLYRGAEKLFF
TRBV27	TRBJ1-1	-	few	TGTGCCAGCAAGGGGACCGGGGGCACTGAAGCTTTCTTT	CASKGTGGTEAFF
TRBV27	TRBJ1-1	-	-	TGTGCCAGCAGCCATAACTTGAACACTGAAGCTTTCTTT	CASSHNLNTEAFF